Listed here is a single T cell receptor beta chain. The sample originates from a study of shared clonotypes between healthy human individuals. This CDR3 is built from 14 residues. Germline CDR1 is MNHEY and CDR2 is SMNVEV (reference sequence). Trimming took 8 bases from V and 5 from J; bases not matched to a gene: 7. Donors, without exception, were Caucasian adults residing in Nashville, Tennessee. The assay was immunoSEQ multiplex PCR, and TCRdb's table has in-frame clones only and misses some. The table records some 120,000 clones, roughly 70% of them present only once. The material sequenced was memory CD8+ T cells sorted from blood. Regarding subset: CD45RO+ cells pooled with CCR7-negative TemRA cells. V is TRBV27 and J is TRBJ1-5, with 9 nucleotides matching TRBD1. This receptor was taken from a woman younger than 45 in good health. The CDR3 sequence is CASYTGGAYQPQHF. CDR3 nucleotides: TGTGCCAGCTACACAGGGGGCGCTTATCAGCCCCAGCATTTT.